This paragraph reports one TCR beta chain. A single count supports this clone. No cognate antigen has been identified for it. No base quality information exists; no much larger clone differs at one position. The entry originates in a study of control samples from healthy donors and cancer patients (dated by TCRdb to between 2020 and 2021). The method behind the library was the immunoSEQ multiplex PCR assay. TCRdb limited this immuneACCESS table to in-frame rearrangements with V and J called. A share of clones is missing; checked studies link under half to unresolved V genes, and the rest is unexplained. This sample is represented by around 89,000 clones; almost 85% of them were singletons. The top ten hold 8.5% to 10% of the sample. Sequencing was carried out using blood. The TCR was taken from an older woman in good health.

The CDR3 corresponds to CASSFGAGGYGYTF. In nucleotides, the sequence is TGTGCCAGCAGTTTCGGGGCTGGAGGCTATGGCTACACCTTC. Recombination connected TRBV28 to TRBJ1-2, with TRBD1 perhaps the D gene, on 5 matching bases. Looking up the germline V gene yields CDR1 MDHEN and CDR2 SYDVKM. The CDR3 numbers 14 residues from cysteine through phenylalanine. Kept here is only the CDR3 DNA, which spans 42 bases and is read in frame from base 1. Trimming at the junction amounts to 3 bases on V and 4 bases on J, and the germline ends lie 12 bases apart.